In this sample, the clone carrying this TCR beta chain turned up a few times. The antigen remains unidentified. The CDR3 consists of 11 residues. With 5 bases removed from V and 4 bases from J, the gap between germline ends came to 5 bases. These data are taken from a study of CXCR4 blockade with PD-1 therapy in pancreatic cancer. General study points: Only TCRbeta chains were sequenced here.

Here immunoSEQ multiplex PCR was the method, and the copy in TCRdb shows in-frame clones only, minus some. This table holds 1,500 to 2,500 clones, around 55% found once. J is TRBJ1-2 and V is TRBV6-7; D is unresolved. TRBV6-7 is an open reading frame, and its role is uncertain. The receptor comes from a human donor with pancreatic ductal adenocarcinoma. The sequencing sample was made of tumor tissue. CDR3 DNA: TGTGCCAGCAGTGAAGCCTATGGCTACACCTTC. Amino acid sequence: CASSEAYGYTF.